The entry below gives a single TCR beta chain sequence along with its context. V lost 2 bases to trimming and J lost 7 bases; unmatched junction nucleotides: 8. CDR1 is SGHDN and CDR2 is FVKESK in the germline V gene. This CDR3 has 14 residues. This record comes from a study of blood T cell repertoires in COVID-19. In the study overall: T cells, B-cell-depleted T cells, or PBMCs supplied cDNA or gDNA.

Original processing notes: Quantification of nucleated cells was approximated via reference gene primer amplification. The data were produced by immunoSEQ multiplex PCR, yet TCRdb's version contains in-frame clones alone and is incomplete. Clonal size and the V and J genes are those of that table, whereas D and trimming came from the DNA. There are about 64,000 clones in the sample; 88% occur only once, and over 3% lies in the top ten. This clonotype was obtained from a man in his 70s with acute or convalescent COVID-19. The chain joins TRBV14 to TRBJ2-7, with 7 positions matching TRBD1. The sample comprised peripheral blood. CDR3 protein: CASSQLGRGKEQYF. As DNA, the CDR3 is TGTGCCAGCAGCCAATTGGGCAGGGGGAAGGAGCAGTACTTC.